This TCR beta chain was found in a study of T cells in Graves' hyperthyroidism and ophthalmopathy. This clonotype was seen many times. It was RNA transcripts that yielded the amplified TCR beta CDR3 regions. Initially, a first-round RT-PCR of the TCR CDR3 employed the HTBI primer set. Each CDR3 protein is one row after TCRdb ran MiXCR on the multiplex PCR reads. The sample lists a few hundred thousand distinct CDR3 sequences; about 20% were seen once. The source of this sequence is a man aged 18 to 30 with Graves' hyperthyroidism. Sequenced sample: blood.

CDR3 in DNA: TGTGCCAGCAGTTACTGGGGGATGAACACTGAAGCTTTCTTT. Its protein product is CASSYWGMNTEAFF. This chain uses TRBV12-3 or TRBV12-4 with TRBJ1-1; TRBD1 is a possible D gene (5 bases). The CDR3 length is 14 residues. With 4 bases removed from V and 0 bases from J, the gap between germline ends came to 9 bases.